A selection of T cell receptor beta chains follows, all from one sample in a study of T cells in Graves' hyperthyroidism and ophthalmopathy. TCRdb re-called the multiplex PCR reads with MiXCR, one entry per CDR3 protein. The sample shows roughly 700,000 distinct CDR3 sequences, approximately 40% of them seen only once. Sequenced sample: blood. All receptors come from a woman aged 40-49 years with Graves' hyperthyroidism. Each CDR3 is given with its conserved first and last residue. A D gene is named only where the DNA matches it firmly. The size of a clone is reported for some rows only, either as once, few or many, or as a class for expanded clones.

>NA|many|TRBV29-1|TRBJ2-7
TGCAGCGTTGAAGTAACAGGGTACGAGCAGTACTTC
CSVEVTGYEQYF
>NA|many|TRBV6-5|TRBJ1-5
TGTGCCAGCAGTTCAGGGACGTGGATGCCCCAGCATTTT
CASSSGTWMPQHF
>NA|NA|TRBV7-8|TRBJ2-7
TGTGCCAGCAGCTTGGGAGACAGTCTCGAGCAGTACTTC
CASSLGDSLEQYF
>NA|NA|TRBV11-3|TRBJ1-1
TGTGCCAGCAGCTTTGGGGGGGCGAAGGTAGCTTTCTTT
CASSFGGAKVAFF
>TRBD1|NA|TRBV10-2|TRBJ1-1
TGCGCCAGCGACCCCGCCGGGACAGGGGGCTCCACTGAAGCTTTCTTT
CASDPAGTGGSTEAFF
>NA|NA|TRBV4-3|TRBJ1-1
TGCGCCAGCAGCCAAGACAGGGCGGGGAGCACTGAAGCTCTCTTT
CASSQDRAGSTEALF
>TRBD1|few|TRBV3-1|TRBJ2-2
TGTGCCAGCAGCCAGAGACAGGGCCTCCGGCTGTTTTTT
CASSQRQGLRLFF
>NA|few|TRBV19|TRBJ1-3
TGTGCCACCAAAGACCGGGTCAACTCTGGAAACACCATATATTTT
CATKDRVNSGNTIYF
>NA|NA|TRBV12-3/TRBV12-4|TRBJ2-7
TGTGCCAGCAGTTCCCTAGCCTACGAGCAGTACTTC
CASSSLAYEQYF
>NA|many|TRBV12-3/TRBV12-4|TRBJ1-5
TGTGCCAGCAGTTTCGGTCCGCCTTACGATCAGCCCCAGCATTTT
CASSFGPPYDQPQHF
>NA|NA|TRBV10-3|TRBJ2-2
TGTGCCAGCAGCTTCCCCGGGGTGACGAACACCGGGGAGCTGTTTTTT
CASSFPGVTNTGELFF
>NA|few|TRBV19|TRBJ2-5
TGTGCCAGTAGTATTGTTGCTCAGGAGACCCAGTACTTC
CASSIVAQETQYF
>NA|NA|TRBV10-3|TRBJ2-6
TGTGCCATCAGTAAAACAGGGGCCAACGTCCTGACTTTC
CAISKTGANVLTF
>NA|NA|TRBV10-2|TRBJ1-1
TGCGCCAGCATGGCTGGGGGGTTCATCGCTTTCTTT
CASMAGGFIAFF
>NA|NA|TRBV18|TRBJ2-5
TGTGCCAGCTCACCACCGGGGGCGCCCCAAGAGACCCAGTACTTC
CASSPPGAPQETQYF
>TRBD1|once|TRBV19|TRBJ2-2
TGTGCCGGTAACTCGCAGGGGGCTCTCACCGGGGAGCTGTTTTTT
CAGNSQGALTGELFF
>NA|few|TRBV12-3/TRBV12-4|TRBJ1-4
TGTGCCAGCTCCGGTCTGACTAATGAAAAACTGTTTTTT
CASSGLTNEKLFF
>NA|NA|TRBV6-5|TRBJ2-5
TGTGCCAGCAGTTTCCGGTCCCCAGAGACCCAGTACTTC
CASSFRSPETQYF
>NA|NA|TRBV6-6|TRBJ2-7
TGTGCCAGCAGTTACACACAGGCGTCAAGGGACGAGCAGTACTTC
CASSYTQASRDEQYF
>TRBD1|many|TRBV29-1|TRBJ1-1
TGCAGCGTCGGACAGGAGAACACTGAAGCTTTCTTT
CSVGQENTEAFF
>TRBD2|many|TRBV7-2|TRBJ2-5
TGTGCCAGCAGCATAGGACTAGCGTCACAAGAGACCCAGTACTTC
CASSIGLASQETQYF
>NA|NA|TRBV27|TRBJ2-7
TGTGCCAGCAGTTGGCCGAGGCAGTACTTC
CASSWPRQYF
>NA|NA|TRBV29-1|TRBJ1-2
TGCAGCTCCGAGGGACCGACGCACTATGGCTACACCTTC
CSSEGPTHYGYTF
>NA|NA|TRBV4-3|TRBJ1-5
TGCGCCAGCAGCCAAGATCCCAGGGATTATCAGCCCCAGCATTTT
CASSQDPRDYQPQHF
>NA|few|TRBV10-2|TRBJ1-2
TGCGCCAGCAGGGCCAGGGCCTATGGCTACACCTTC
CASRARAYGYTF
>TRBD1|NA|TRBV12-3/TRBV12-4|TRBJ1-3
TGTGCCAGCAGTTTTTTGGGGACAGGGACAGGAAACACCATATATTTT
CASSFLGTGTGNTIYF
>NA|NA|TRBV7-8|TRBJ2-7
TGTGCCAGCAGCTTAGCGGTTCACTACGAGCAGTACTTC
CASSLAVHYEQYF
>TRBD1|many|TRBV10-3|TRBJ2-7
TGTGCCATCAGACCCCCGACAGGGTCCTACGAGCAGCACTTC
CAIRPPTGSYEQHF
>NA|many|TRBV29-1|TRBJ1-4
TGCAGCGTTGCAGGTGAAACTAATGAAAAACTGTTTTTT
CSVAGETNEKLFF
>TRBD1|many|TRBV19|TRBJ1-1
TGTGCCAGTAGTCGACAGGGCACTGAAGCTTTCTTT
CASSRQGTEAFF
>NA|many|TRBV5-6|TRBJ1-2
TGTGCCAGCAGCTGGGGACGGTGGACGGCTTATGGCTACACCTTC
CASSWGRWTAYGYTF
>TRBD1|NA|TRBV6-1|TRBJ1-2
TGTGCCAGCAGTGAGCCCGCCTCAGACAGGGGGCGTTATGGCTACACCTTC
CASSEPASDRGRYGYTF
>NA|NA|TRBV28|TRBJ1-5
TGTGCCAGCAACCCTACCTCTGGGGGGGGAAGGAGCAATCAGCCCCAGCATTTT
CASNPTSGGGRSNQPQHF
>NA|NA|TRBV4-3|TRBJ1-6
TGCGCCAGCTCGGGCCTTGAAGTCGGTTCACCCCTCCACTTT
CASSGLEVGSPLHF
>NA|NA|TRBV28|TRBJ2-2
TGTGCCAGCAGTCCTACAGGGCCGACAATCACCGGGGAGCTGTTTTTT
CASSPTGPTITGELFF
>NA|few|TRBV19|TRBJ1-1
TGTGCCAGTAGTAGTCCCCCTTCTGGGTTGGCTGAAGCTTTCTTT
CASSSPPSGLAEAFF
>TRBD2|NA|TRBV10-3|TRBJ2-7
TGTGCCACCGGGACTAGCGGGGCCTACGAGCAGTACTTC
CATGTSGAYEQYF